The 13 T cell receptor beta chains presented below share a single source sample, sequenced in a study of T cell repertoires in cytomegalovirus infection. MiXCR, run by TCRdb on the reads, gives a single entry per CDR3 protein. The data contain about 460,000 distinct CDR3 sequences, about 11% of them seen just once; the ten biggest clones take up roughly a tenth. The sample comprised PBMCs. These TCRs come from a human donor in good health (CMV status not recorded). Some clones in this sample may be carry-over from other donors' samples.

The chain carries TRBV29-1 and TRBJ2-6; 7 positions agree with TRBD1. Germline trimming cut 6 bases from V and 1 base from J; bases unmatched to any gene: 9. The CDR3 contains 16 residues. CDR1 and CDR2 (germline): SQVTM, ANQGSEA. CDR3 sequence: CSVHDRESSGANVLTF. As DNA, the CDR3 is TGCAGCGTGCATGACAGGGAATCTTCTGGGGCCAACGTCCTGACTTTC.

This chain connects TRBV13 to TRBJ2-7, with 8 bases that match TRBD1. The CDR3 spans 16 residues. The germline gives CDR1 PRHDT, CDR2 FYEKMQ (reference sequence). With V trimmed by 5 bases and J by 2 bases, 11 bases remained unmatched. The CDR3 protein is CASSPRQGSKTYEQYF. For the CDR3, the DNA is TGTGCCAGCAGCCCACGACAGGGGTCAAAAACCTACGAGCAGTACTTC.

This chain uses TRBV10-3 with TRBJ1-5; no reliable D call. CDR3 length: 14 amino acids. Between the trimmed V and J ends, which lost 10 bases and 0 bases, there was a span of 13 bases. Germline CDR1 is ENHRY and CDR2 is SYGVKD. The CDR3 protein is CATARSDSNQPQHF. For the CDR3, the DNA is TGTGCCACGGCGAGGTCAGATAGCAATCAGCCCCAGCATTTT.

This clonotype came up a few times. The J gene is TRBJ2-5, the V gene TRBV19; 15 nucleotides line up with TRBD2. This CDR3 comprises 18 residues. J gave up 0 bases and V 6 bases, and 8 bases lay outside the gene matches. Per the germline V gene, CDR1 is LNHDA and CDR2 is SQIVND (reference sequence). Written as DNA, the CDR3 is TGTGCCAGTAGCTCGGGGACTAGCGGGAGGACGTACCAAGAGACCCAGTACTTC. Its translation: CASSSGTSGRTYQETQYF.

The gene calls are TRBV29-1 and TRBJ2-1, with D possibly matching TRBD1 (6 bases). Germline V lookup: CDR1 SQVTM, CDR2 ANQGSEA. The CDR3 has 12 residues. Trimming took off 1 base at V and 9 bases at J, with 10 bases between the two ends. The CDR3 sequence: CSVEGRGGEQFF. The CDR3 DNA sequence: TGCAGCGTTGAAGGCAGGGGCGGTGAGCAGTTCTTC.

In this sample, this clonotype turned up many times. The V gene is TRBV10-3, the J gene TRBJ2-3, with TRBD2 matching over 12 bases. Unmatched junction bases numbered 4, after V lost 2 bases and J lost 4 bases. Germline CDR1 ENHRY, CDR2 SYGVKD. This CDR3 has 16 amino acids. For the CDR3, the DNA is TGTGCCATCAGTGAGGCACTAGCGGGGGGATCAGATACGCAGTATTTT. Translated, it gives CAISEALAGGSDTQYF.

This clonotype has at least ten counts. V is TRBV12-3 or TRBV12-4 and J is TRBJ2-5; D is undetermined. The V and J ends lost 10 bases and 2 bases respectively, with 14 bases between them. The CDR3 consists of 13 residues. The CDR3 sequence is CATSARSQETQYF. As DNA, the CDR3 is TGTGCCACTTCGGCCAGATCTCAAGAGACCCAGTACTTC.

This clonotype showed up many times. J is TRBJ2-5 and V is TRBV14; 14 positions agree with TRBD2. Germline trimming cut 5 bases from V and 5 bases from J; bases unmatched to any gene: 28. The CDR3 consists of 23 residues. The V gene's germline CDR1 is SGHDN and CDR2 FVKESK. The DNA for the CDR3 is TGTGCCAGCAGCGGCAGGGTGTCTAAGGCCGCCCCGGGACTAGCGGGAGTTCCCGAGACCCAGTACTTC. This codes for CASSGRVSKAAPGLAGVPETQYF.

In this sample, this clonotype turned up many times. This chain links TRBV6-6 with TRBJ2-1; a possible D gene is TRBD2 (6 bases). V was clipped by 1 base and J by 7 bases, with 11 bases between them. The V gene's germline CDR1 is MNHNY and CDR2 SVGAGI (reference sequence). The CDR3 has 14 amino acids. CDR3 coding DNA: TGTGCCAGCAGTTACTTGGAGGGCGGAAATGAGCAGTTCTTC. Amino acids: CASSYLEGGNEQFF.

This clonotype was recorded at least ten times. In nucleotides, the CDR3 is TGTGCCAGCAGCGTAACTAGCGGGAGGGCCAATGAGCAGTTCTTC. Amino acid sequence: CASSVTSGRANEQFF. V gene TRBV9 combines with J gene TRBJ2-1, with 13 bases matching TRBD2. This CDR3 comprises 15 residues. Germline V gene sequence: CDR1 SGDLS, CDR2 YYNGEE. Germline trimming cut 1 base from V and 6 bases from J; bases unmatched to any gene: 1.

This clonotype has a count of ten or more. This chain joins TRBV7-8 and TRBJ2-5; the D gene is possibly TRBD1 (6 bases). The CDR3 spans 15 residues. V was cut by 5 bases and J by 1 base, with 14 bases left in between. Germline values: CDR1 SGHVS, CDR2 FQNEAQ. The CDR3: CASSALDSFQETQYF. CDR3 DNA: TGTGCCAGCAGCGCCCTGGACAGTTTCCAAGAGACCCAGTACTTC.

This clonotype occurred many times. The rearrangement joins TRBV7-6 to TRBJ1-2; 9 bases line up with TRBD1. The CDR3 contains 15 residues. Germline loops: CDR1 SGHVS, CDR2 FNYEAQ. J lost 5 bases, V lost 5 bases, and 9 bases had no gene match. The CDR3 DNA follows: TGTGCCAGCAGCCCCCCCCCCGGGACAGGGTATGGCTACACCTTC. Its protein product is CASSPPPGTGYGYTF.

This clonotype was found many times. This chain uses TRBV12-3 or TRBV12-4 with TRBJ2-1; a weak D match, TRBD1 (5 bases). The length of the CDR3 is 13 residues. Deletions cut 6 bases from V and 4 bases from J, with 10 bases between. The CDR3 bases are TGTGCCAGCAGGGCAGACAGTTACAATGAGCAGTTCTTC. Translating gives CASRADSYNEQFF.